A selection of T cell receptor beta chains follows, all from one sample in a study of blood T cell repertoires in COVID-19. The data were produced by immunoSEQ multiplex PCR, yet TCRdb's version contains in-frame clones alone and is incomplete. The table includes roughly 280,000 clones, 84% detected once. Sequenced sample: peripheral blood. The receptors were sampled from a man in his 60s with acute or convalescent COVID-19. Both conserved end residues are part of each CDR3. A D gene is named only where the DNA matches it firmly. Size is omitted from some rows. Given values are once, few, many or a class for expanded clones.

15	TRBJ1-5	TRBV28	-	-	CASSLINAGNQPQHF	TGTGCCAGCAGTTTGATCAATGCAGGGAACCAGCCCCAGCATTTT
21	TRBJ2-4	TRBV5-1	-	TRBD2	CASSQDRTSGRVTLAKNIQYF	TGCGCCAGCAGCCAGGATAGGACTAGCGGGAGAGTTACACTAGCCAAAAACATTCAGTACTTC
13	TRBJ1-2	TRBV28	-	TRBD1	CASSSGGDYGYTF	TGTGCCAGCAGTTCAGGGGGCGACTATGGCTACACCTTC
14	TRBJ2-1	TRBV19	once	-	CASSTYRVYNEQFF	TGTGCCAGTAGTACCTACAGGGTCTACAATGAGCAGTTCTTC
14	TRBJ2-7	TRBV18	once	TRBD2	CASSPGSGINEQYF	TGTGCCAGCTCACCAGGTAGCGGGATCAACGAGCAGTACTTC
15	TRBJ2-1	TRBV9	-	-	CASSVEGRTYNEQFF	TGTGCCAGCAGCGTTGAAGGGAGAACCTACAATGAGCAGTTCTTC
14	TRBJ1-1	TRBV3-1/TRBV3-2	-	-	CASSQDRTNTEAFF	TGTGCCAGCAGCCAAGATAGGACTAACACTGAAGCTTTCTTT
12	TRBJ1-6	TRBV28	-	-	CASSGQRGSLHF	TGTGCCAGCAGTGGCCAACGGGGGTCCCTCCACTTT
15	TRBJ1-5	TRBV4-1	-	-	CASSQVGGRDQPQHF	TGCGCCAGCAGCCAAGTAGGAGGGAGGGATCAGCCCCAGCATTTT
15	TRBJ2-5	TRBV5-1	-	-	CASKTPGRGQETQYF	TGCGCCAGCAAGACCCCGGGACGGGGGCAAGAGACCCAGTACTTC
15	TRBJ1-1	TRBV7-9	-	TRBD1	CASSSGDRPNTEAFF	TGTGCCAGCAGCTCCGGGGACAGGCCGAACACTGAAGCTTTCTTT
13	TRBJ2-7	TRBV6-6	few	TRBD1	CASSRTGDYEQYF	TGTGCCAGCAGCCGGACAGGGGACTACGAGCAGTACTTC
13	TRBJ1-2	TRBV4-1	-	TRBD1	CASSHGTAYGYTF	TGCGCCAGCAGCCACGGGACAGCATATGGCTACACCTTC
15	TRBJ2-7	TRBV6-2/TRBV6-3	-	TRBD2	CASSSPRGRAYEQYF	TGTGCCAGCAGCTCACCCCGCGGGAGAGCCTACGAGCAGTACTTC
19	TRBJ2-3	TRBV19	once	-	CASSISLLEVHLRTDTQYF	TGTGCCAGTAGTATATCCCTTTTAGAGGTCCACCTGCGGACAGATACGCAGTATTTT
14	TRBJ1-1	TRBV7-2	-	-	CASSRSYENTEAFF	TGTGCCAGCAGCCGCAGTTATGAAAACACTGAAGCTTTCTTT
15	TRBJ2-5	TRBV28	-	TRBD1	CASSLGGTGRETQYF	TGTGCCAGCAGTCTTGGAGGGACAGGGAGAGAGACCCAGTACTTC
12	TRBJ2-7	TRBV12-3/TRBV12-4	-	-	CASSLQGYEQYF	TGTGCCAGCAGTTTGCAGGGCTACGAGCAGTACTTC
12	TRBJ2-7	TRBV27	-	TRBD2	CASAHRGDEQYF	TGTGCCAGCGCACATCGGGGGGACGAGCAGTACTTC
16	TRBJ2-2	TRBV7-6	-	TRBD1	CASSRRTGIRTGELFF	TGTGCCAGCAGCCGAAGGACAGGGATTCGCACCGGGGAGCTGTTTTTT
13	TRBJ2-1	TRBV28	-	-	CASNPSLTNEQFF	TGTGCCAGCAACCCATCCTTGACAAATGAGCAGTTCTTC
17	TRBJ2-3	TRBV7-8	-	TRBD2	CASSLIGGTSGFDTQYF	TGTGCCAGCAGCTTAATTGGTGGGACTAGCGGATTTGATACGCAGTATTTT
13	TRBJ2-5	TRBV4-2	-	-	CASSPQLGETQYF	TGTGCCAGCAGCCCACAACTAGGGGAGACCCAGTACTTC
15	TRBJ1-4	TRBV5-4	-	TRBD1	CASSLGTGVDEKLFF	TGTGCCAGCAGTTTGGGTACAGGGGTTGATGAAAAACTGTTTTTT
14	TRBJ2-5	TRBV19	-	-	CASSSQGVQETQYF	TGTGCCAGTAGTAGTCAAGGGGTCCAGGAGACCCAGTACTTC
16	TRBJ1-1	TRBV28	-	-	CASNVIAGGPNTEAFF	TGTGCCAGCAATGTCATCGCGGGGGGCCCGAACACTGAAGCTTTCTTT
14	TRBJ1-3	TRBV9	-	-	CASSPRTQANTIYF	TGTGCCAGCAGCCCCCGAACTCAGGCCAACACCATATATTTT
13	TRBJ1-2	TRBV28	-	TRBD1	CASSSGTGRGYTF	TGTGCCAGCAGTTCCGGGACAGGGCGCGGCTACACCTTC
16	TRBJ2-7	TRBV7-2	-	TRBD1	CASSLMPGGVGYEQYF	TGTGCCAGCAGCTTGATGCCAGGGGGCGTTGGATACGAGCAGTACTTC
15	TRBJ2-4	TRBV11-1	once	TRBD1	CASSSSGGAKNIQYF	TGTGCCAGCAGTTCTTCAGGGGGAGCCAAAAACATTCAGTACTTC
14	TRBJ2-5	TRBV29-1	-	-	CSVVPLTTQETQYF	TGCAGCGTTGTACCGTTGACAACCCAAGAGACCCAGTACTTC
12	TRBJ2-1	TRBV6-5	-	TRBD2	CASSYPSGSVFF	TGTGCCAGCAGTTACCCGAGCGGGAGCGTGTTCTTC
15	TRBJ1-1	TRBV27	-	-	CASSLQPYGDTEAFF	TGTGCCAGCAGTTTACAACCTTACGGGGACACTGAAGCTTTCTTT
15	TRBJ2-5	TRBV7-8	-	TRBD1	CASSSGQGSTETQYF	TGTGCCAGCAGCTCGGGACAGGGATCGACAGAGACCCAGTACTTC
16	TRBJ2-2	TRBV19	once	TRBD2	CAMHPTGREYTGELFF	TGTGCCATGCACCCTACGGGGCGGGAGTACACCGGGGAGCTGTTTTTT
16	TRBJ2-1	TRBV5-4	-	-	CASSLGRRYRETRQFF	TGTGCCAGCAGCTTGGGACGGAGATACAGGGAAACAAGGCAGTTCTTC
12	TRBJ2-1	TRBV6-5	-	TRBD2	CASKSGGNEQFF	TGTGCCAGCAAATCGGGGGGAAATGAGCAGTTCTTC
14	TRBJ1-4	TRBV3-1/TRBV3-2	-	-	CASQWRGDNEKLFF	TGTGCCAGTCAGTGGCGGGGCGATAATGAAAAACTGTTTTTT
12	TRBJ2-7	TRBV6-5	-	-	CASSPRGYEQYF	TGTGCCAGCAGTCCCCGGGGGTACGAGCAGTACTTC
16	TRBJ2-2	TRBV5-1	-	-	CASTSFLAANTGELFF	TGCGCCAGCACCTCGTTTCTGGCAGCGAACACCGGGGAGCTGTTTTTT
15	TRBJ1-5	TRBV6-5	few	TRBD1	CASSYTTGGDQPQHF	TGTGCCAGCAGTTACACCACAGGGGGGGACCAGCCCCAGCATTTT
14	TRBJ2-1	TRBV27	-	-	CASSLRGAGNEQFF	TGTGCCAGCAGTTTACGGGGGGCGGGTAATGAGCAGTTCTTC
12	TRBJ1-4	TRBV28	-	TRBD1	CASTPPGGKLFF	TGTGCCAGTACCCCTCCAGGGGGAAAACTGTTTTTT
18	TRBJ2-7	TRBV5-1	-	-	CASSLERGSLRPSYEQYF	TGCGCCAGCAGCTTGGAGAGGGGGTCTCTTCGACCCTCCTACGAGCAGTACTTC
14	TRBJ2-7	TRBV9	-	-	CASSVDGLADEQYF	TGTGCCAGCAGCGTAGACGGTCTAGCCGACGAGCAGTACTTC
13	TRBJ1-6	TRBV7-9	-	-	CASSLDRNSPLHF	TGTGCCAGCAGCTTAGACAGGAATTCACCCCTCCACTTT
17	TRBJ1-2	TRBV7-9	-	TRBD1	CASSLDRGRKLNYGYTF	TGTGCCAGCAGCTTAGACAGGGGGCGAAAATTAAACTATGGCTACACCTTC
15	TRBJ1-5	TRBV6-5	-	-	CASSYSRTRDQPQHF	TGTGCCAGCAGTTACTCCCGGACACGGGATCAGCCCCAGCATTTT
16	TRBJ1-6	TRBV4-1	once	TRBD1	CASSQAWTGENSPLHF	TGCGCCAGCAGCCAAGCCTGGACAGGGGAAAATTCACCCCTCCACTTT
14	TRBJ2-5	TRBV7-2	-	-	CASSDRAGQETQYF	TGTGCCAGCAGCGATAGAGCGGGTCAAGAGACCCAGTACTTC
17	TRBJ2-5	TRBV9	-	TRBD2	CASSVGLLAGVGETQYF	TGTGCCAGCAGCGTAGGTCTGCTAGCGGGAGTAGGAGAGACCCAGTACTTC
16	TRBJ2-2	TRBV5-4	-	TRBD2	CASSAGTSGNTGELFF	TGTGCCAGCAGCGCAGGGACTAGCGGAAACACCGGGGAGCTGTTTTTT
13	TRBJ1-2	TRBV12-3/TRBV12-4	-	-	CASGQQVNYGYTF	TGTGCCAGCGGGCAACAGGTGAACTATGGCTACACCTTC
15	TRBJ2-7	TRBV18	-	TRBD1	CASSEGQGWFGEQYF	TGTGCCAGCTCAGAGGGACAGGGGTGGTTCGGCGAGCAGTACTTC
16	TRBJ1-2	TRBV12-5	few	TRBD1	CASAPVGPHQGGGYTF	TGTGCTAGTGCCCCGGTGGGCCCGCACCAGGGGGGTGGCTACACCTTC
15	TRBJ2-1	TRBV18	-	-	CASSPGTGSYNEQFF	TGTGCCAGCTCACCAGGTACAGGCTCCTACAATGAGCAGTTCTTC
16	TRBJ1-2	TRBV6-6	-	-	CASSYSRQPNYYGYTF	TGTGCCAGCAGTTACTCTAGACAGCCTAACTACTATGGCTACACCTTC
13	TRBJ2-5	TRBV7-3	-	-	CASSSGGRETQYF	TGTGCCAGCAGTTCAGGGGGGAGGGAGACCCAGTACTTC
17	TRBJ1-3	TRBV7-6	-	-	CASSLQPTGNSGNTIYF	TGTGCCAGCAGCTTACAACCGACAGGCAACTCTGGAAACACCATATATTTT
12	TRBJ1-2	TRBV5-1	-	TRBD1	CASSWGQGGYTF	TGCGCCAGCAGCTGGGGACAGGGGGGCTACACCTTC